This T cell receptor beta chain was recovered during a study of T cells in localized non-small cell lung cancer. A word on this clone: Its antigen is as yet unknown.

The CDR3 totals 14 residues. The J segment lost 7 bases and the V segment lost 4 bases, leaving 6 bases of the junction unmatched. Germline loops: CDR1 KGHSH, CDR2 LQKENI. Findings of the study overall: In adjacent lung, a median about 52 of the top 100 tumor clones were found.

Sequenced by immunoSEQ multiplex PCR; TCRdb stores in-frame clones only, minus some. The sample holds some 22,000 clones, roughly 90% seen once. This clonotype originated in a man between 40 and 75 years old with stage II lung adenocarcinoma. The starting material was PBMCs, obtained before any cancer treatment. The chain uses TRBV18 and TRBJ2-1; 8 bases are a match to TRBD2. Here the CDR3 DNA reads TGTGCCAGCTCACGTAGCGGGGATACAAATGAGCAGTTCTTC. The encoded protein is CASSRSGDTNEQFF.